This section outlines one T cell receptor beta chain sequence together with its context. Libraries were prepared by immunoSEQ multiplex PCR; TCRdb keeps only in-frame clonotypes and omits some of them. The top ten hold roughly 2% of the sample, which has approximately 70,000 clones, more than 85% seen once. The entry originates in a study of T cell changes during pregnancy in multiple sclerosis. V dropped 3 bases and J dropped 4 bases, with 13 bases sitting between them. The CDR3 totals 14 residues. The germline V gene encodes CDR1 LNHDA and CDR2 SQIVND (reference sequence). This clonotype was obtained from a female donor with multiple sclerosis, enrolled in a pregnancy study. Sequencing used peripheral blood, obtained in the first trimester of pregnancy. J is TRBJ2-7 and V is TRBV19; the D gene is possibly TRBD2 (5 bases). DNA of the CDR3: TGTGCCAGTAGTATCCCGGGAATCGGGTACGAGCAGTACTTC. Its protein product is CASSIPGIGYEQYF.